This TCR beta chain was sequenced in a study of blood T cell repertoires in COVID-19 (TCRdb year 2020). The study in broad terms: The collaborator samples originated in the United States, Italy and Spain and spanned the acute and convalescent phases of COVID-19. The samples were drawn from two sources: the first 160 participants of the ongoing ImmuneRACE study, and some 1,300 subjects contributed by 6 global collaborators. Subjects who had been exposed to COVID-19, were actively infected with it, or had recovered from it provided the deeply sampled blood TCRbeta repertoires that made up the dataset. The repertoires were released in a freely available public database meant as a resource for research on the immune response to SARS-CoV-2. The material from the prospective study consisted of cDNA or gDNA derived from T cells, B-cell-depleted T cells, or PBMCs. Sample metadata almost always included a de-identified subject ID, COVID-19 status, age in years and sex. Where available, HLA class I and class II types were taken from metadata supplied by the sample provider and were not determined by assay-based typing. General conclusions and limits of the study: Clinical and demographic metadata were provided uncurated, with the amount varying by source and participant.

The immunoSEQ Assay, a bias-controlled multiplex PCR, was used to amplify TCRbeta CDR3 regions from genomic DNA. Per the authors' processing: Within the assay, amplification of reference gene primers was used to estimate how many nucleated cells each sample contained. To quantify the absolute abundance of each unique TCRbeta CDR3 rearrangement, sequence reads were collapsed and filtered. For each sample, productive Simpson clonality was calculated as the square root of Simpson's diversity index over productive rearrangements. TCRdb mirrors the immuneACCESS table, restricted to in-frame sequences. Some clones are absent from its copies; in checked studies, under half trace to an unresolved V gene, and the reason for the others is unknown. Clone size and V and J calls were adopted from that table, with D and trimming inferred from the DNA. Counted in this sample were 95,000 to 120,000 clones; roughly 70% of them appeared once. Of the sample, 1.5% to 2% is held by the ten largest clones.

The collaborating institutions used their own protocols to collect whole blood in K2EDTA tubes. For TCRbeta analysis, collaborator samples were shipped as frozen whole blood, as isolated PBMCs, or as DNA extracted from either sample type. Notes on this clone: The specificity of this receptor is unknown. There are no base qualities to consult, and no much larger clone falls within one base.

Counted from cysteine to phenylalanine, this CDR3 has 15 amino acids. CDR3 DNA only is kept here, 45 bases in frame from base 1. CDR1 SGHTA and CDR2 FQGNSA were looked up in the germline V gene. Cut back by 3 bases and 2 bases, the V and J ends lie 12 bases apart. The receptor was isolated from a woman in her thirties or forties with acute or convalescent COVID-19. This sequence uses TRBV7-2 and TRBJ2-3; the D gene lacks a confident call. What was sequenced was peripheral blood. The CDR3: CASSLLVANTDTQYF. The nucleotide sequence reads TGTGCCAGCAGCTTGTTGGTGGCAAACACAGATACGCAGTATTTT. Full variable domain (CDR3 extended with the reference TRBV7-2 and TRBJ2-3 proteins): GAGVSQSPSNKVTEKGKDVELRCDPISGHTALYWYRQSLGQGLEFLIYFQGNSAPDKSGLPSDRFSAERTGGSVSTLTIQRTQQEDSAVYLCASSLLVANTDTQYFGPGTRLTVL.